The clone carrying this T cell receptor (beta chain) has ten or more counts. Its antigen is not identified. PBMCs came from roughly 10 ml fresh peripheral blood. The data originate from a study of T cells in Graves' hyperthyroidism and ophthalmopathy. Whole-study context: Peripheral blood draws took place at initial diagnosis, ahead of any treatment.

Looked up from germline, CDR1 is ENHRY and CDR2 is SYGVKD. The CDR3 runs to 15 residues. Germline trimming cut 8 bases from V and 3 bases from J; bases unmatched to any gene: 6. Study conclusions and caveats: In the blood, most expanded thyroid clonotypes above 0.001 appeared as well. Patients with ophthalmopathy were separated from those with stable hyperthyroidism by a 13 V-J model.

Amplification yielded TCR beta CDR3 regions, with RNA transcripts as the source. The HTBI primer set served for first-round RT-PCR of the TCR CDR3. Each CDR3 protein is one row after TCRdb ran MiXCR on the multiplex PCR reads. The sample lists 500,000 to 650,000 distinct CDR3 sequences, more than 12% occurring once. The chain links TRBV10-3 to TRBJ2-1; 11 bases are a match to TRBD2. Sequences were obtained from blood. This receptor was taken from a woman aged 45-59 years with Graves' ophthalmopathy. CDR3: CAIGLAGGSYNEQFF. The CDR3 nucleotides read TGTGCCATCGGTTTAGCGGGAGGGAGCTACAATGAGCAGTTCTTC.